The 5 T cell receptor beta chains below were found in one sample sequenced in a study of shared clonotypes between healthy human individuals (dated by TCRdb to the early 2020s). For the CD8 naive samples, CD45RO-negative cells were positively selected for CCR7, yielding a CD45RA+CCR7+ population from which TemRA cells were excluded. The library relied on the immunoSEQ multiplex PCR assay. Entries here come from immuneACCESS through TCRdb and include only in-frame sequences with V and J called. Some clones fail to appear in such tables; in the studies checked, an unresolved V gene covers under half of the shortfall, and the cause of the remainder is unknown. The sample table contains about 2 million clones; only one count was recorded for just under 95% of them. Around 1.1% of the sample rests with the top ten. Sequencing was done on a sample of naive CD8+ T cells sorted from blood. Read against the paper, the sample's cell subset or site label means: CD45RA+CCR7+. These receptors originate from a young man in good health.

V gene TRBV5-4 combines with J gene TRBJ2-7, with 9 bases that match TRBD1. Germline values: CDR1 SGHNT, CDR2 YYREEE (reference sequence). The CDR3 is 13 amino acids. The V segment lost 5 bases and the J segment 6 bases; nucleotides outside the gene matches: 6. DNA for the CDR3: TGTGCCAGCAGTTTCACAGGGGGCGGCGAGCAGTACTTC. Protein sequence: CASSFTGGGEQYF.

As to this clone: This sample includes further DNA sequences coding for the same CDR3. V is TRBV13 and J is TRBJ2-7, with TRBD1 matching over 9 bases. The CDR3 is 12 residues long. The ends lost 5 bases at V and 7 bases at J; junction bases unmatched: 3. Germline V gene lookup returns CDR1 PRHDT and CDR2 FYEKMQ (reference sequence). The CDR3 nucleotides read TGTGCCAGCAGCCTGGACAGGGGAGAGCAGTACTTC. Its protein is CASSLDRGEQYF.

This rearrangement joins TRBV2 to TRBJ1-3, with D unclear. Per the germline V gene, CDR1 is SNHLY and CDR2 is FYNNEI. V lost 7 bases to trimming and J lost 4 bases, with 14 bases between them. The CDR3 consists of 14 residues. CDR3 loop: CASIPGIGGNTIYF. In DNA form, the CDR3 reads TGTGCCAGCATCCCTGGGATTGGGGGAAACACCATATATTTT.

The V gene is TRBV2, the J gene TRBJ2-7, with D perhaps matching TRBD1 (6 bases). Trimming shortened V by 4 bases and J by 3 bases, and 10 bases separated the two germline ends. Germline CDR1 is SNHLY and CDR2 is FYNNEI. The CDR3 extends over 13 amino acids. CDR3 DNA sequence: TGTGCCAGCAGTGGGACAGTTGGCTACGAGCAGTACTTC. This codes for CASSGTVGYEQYF.

This clone showed up just once. The chain is built from TRBV5-6 and TRBJ2-2, with 10 nucleotides matching TRBD1. CDR3 length: 17 residues. Germline V gene sequence: CDR1 SGHDT, CDR2 YYEEEE. The V gene end was trimmed by 0 bases and the J gene end by 5 bases; junction bases not matched to a gene: 7. Here the CDR3 reads CASSLAKGTGVTGELFF. CDR3 DNA sequence: TGTGCCAGCAGCTTGGCAAAAGGGACAGGGGTAACCGGGGAGCTGTTTTTT.